Following are 17 T cell receptor beta chains from one sample sequenced in a study of T-cell reconstitution after alpha-beta-depleted transplantation in children. The library targeted TCRbeta and was prepared with unique molecular identifiers. One entry per CDR3 protein, called by TCRdb with MiXCR from the PCR reads. The sample contains about 610,000 distinct CDR3 sequences, 10% of which appear only once. Sequenced material: PBMCs from the stem cell graft donor, taken from the stem cell graft. The receptor source for this set is a human donor who donated a stem cell graft to a child with acute myeloid leukemia.

This clonotype was seen at least ten times. The chain couples TRBV7-2 to TRBJ2-7, with TRBD1 matching 7 bases. This CDR3 contains 15 residues. Per the germline V gene, CDR1 is SGHTA and CDR2 is FQGNSA. Germline trimming cut 5 bases from V and 3 bases from J; bases unmatched to any gene: 10. CDR3 residues: CASSVPWTGGYEQYF. CDR3 DNA: TGTGCCAGCAGCGTACCTTGGACAGGAGGCTACGAGCAGTACTTC.

The rearrangement uses TRBV9 and TRBJ2-2; weak D call: TRBD2 (6 bases). Between the trimmed V and J ends, which lost 3 bases and 1 base, there was a span of 13 bases. CDR1 SGDLS and CDR2 YYNGEE come from the germline V gene. The CDR3 is 16 residues long. The CDR3 DNA sequence: TGTGCCAGCAGCGAGGGAGGAGGGGTGAACACCGGGGAGCTGTTTTTT. Its translation is CASSEGGGVNTGELFF.

Notes on this clonotype: This may be a read error, as it is one base from a much larger clone. V and J are TRBV10-3 and TRBJ2-7; a possible D gene is TRBD2 (6 bases). The CDR3 is 12 amino acids. Germline loops: CDR1 ENHRY, CDR2 SYGVKD. CDR3 protein: CATSDGGYEQYF. CDR3 sequence (DNA): TGTGCCACCAGTGACGGGGGCTACGAGCAGTACTTC.

This clonotype turned up a few times. The CDR3 DNA sequence: TGTGCCAGCAGTTACGTTCAGAAGCAGTACTTC. Amino acids: CASSYVQKQYF. This rearrangement joins TRBV6-5 to TRBJ2-7; unclear D gene. Germline loops: CDR1 MNHEY, CDR2 SVGAGI. CDR3 length: 11 amino acids. The V end lost 2 bases, the J end lost 8 bases, and 7 bases lay between the germline ends.

This clonotype appeared many times. The V gene is TRBV7-9, the J gene TRBJ2-1; perhaps TRBD2 as D (6 bases). Germline CDR1 and CDR2: SEHNR and FQNEAQ (reference sequence). Trimming removed 10 bases at V and 6 bases at J, with 19 bases between. This CDR3 spans 14 amino acids. The CDR3 nucleotides are TGTGCCACCCGATGGGACTTCCTGAGCAATGAGCAGTTCTTC. Its protein is CATRWDFLSNEQFF.

The rearrangement joins TRBV9 to TRBJ2-1; the match to TRBD2 covers 13 bases. Germline trimming cut 4 bases from V and 4 bases from J; bases unmatched to any gene: 11. Germline-derived CDR1 and CDR2 are SGDLS and YYNGEE. This CDR3 spans 18 amino acids. DNA for the CDR3: TGTGCCAGCAGCCCTGGGACTAGCGGGATCGATGGATACAATGAGCAGTTCTTC. Residues: CASSPGTSGIDGYNEQFF.

The chain joins TRBV7-9 to TRBJ2-1; 9 bases are a match to TRBD1. Germline-derived CDR1 and CDR2 are SEHNR and FQNEAQ (reference sequence). The CDR3 sequence is 14 residues long. Unmatched junction bases numbered 4, after V lost 5 bases and J lost 5 bases. DNA of the CDR3: TGTGCCAGCAGCGTGGACAGGGGAGACAATGAGCAGTTCTTC. Amino acids: CASSVDRGDNEQFF.

This clonotype was seen once. This may stem from a read error, because a much larger clone lies one nucleotide away. The CDR3 carries no conserved terminal phenylalanine or tryptophan, so it likely arises from a read error. The chain has TRBV20-1 and TRBJ2-3; unclear D gene. This CDR3 is built from 11 residues. In germline, CDR1 is DFQATT, CDR2 SNEGSKA (reference sequence). Between the trimmed V and J ends, which lost 2 bases and 6 bases, there was a span of 6 bases. The chain's CDR3 is CSARNSDTQYL. The DNA of the CDR3 is TGCAGTGCTAGAAACTCCGATACGCAGTATCTT.

V gene TRBV18 combines with J gene TRBJ2-5, with 13 bases matching TRBD2. The V gene's germline CDR1 is KGHSH and CDR2 LQKENI. The V and J ends lost 3 bases and 0 bases, in that order; junction bases with no gene match: 7. CDR3 size: 18 residues. The CDR3 region is CASSPRLGTSGDQETQYF. In DNA, the CDR3 is TGTGCCAGCTCACCGCGCCTCGGGACTAGCGGGGACCAAGAGACCCAGTACTTC.

The chain joins TRBV2 to TRBJ1-2; 7 bases agree with TRBD1. CDR3 size: 14 residues. Germline V CDR1 and CDR2: SNHLY, FYNNEI. Unmatched junction bases numbered 5, after V lost 7 bases and J lost 0 bases. The CDR3 loop reads CASTEQGTNYGYTF. Written as DNA, the CDR3 is TGTGCCAGCACCGAACAGGGGACTAACTATGGCTACACCTTC. The full variable domain, with the rest looked up from reference TRBV2 and TRBJ1-2, is EPEVTQTPSHQVTQMGQEVILRCVPISNHLYFYWYRQILGQKVEFLVSFYNNEISEKSEIFDDQFSVERPDGSNFTLKIRSTKLEDSAMYFCASTEQGTNYGYTFGSGTRLTVV.

This clonotype turned up a few times. The chain has TRBV3-1 and TRBJ2-3; 7 bases map to TRBD2. The V gene end was trimmed by 4 bases and the J gene end by 6 bases; junction bases not matched to a gene: 13. Germline values: CDR1 LGHDT, CDR2 YNNKEL (reference sequence). The CDR3 sequence is 16 residues long. The CDR3 is CASSPRLAASGDTQYF. The CDR3 bases are TGTGCCAGCAGCCCCCGGCTAGCGGCCTCCGGGGATACGCAGTATTTT.

This chain links TRBV29-1 with TRBJ2-7; 9 bases fit TRBD1. The CDR3 length is 14 residues. In germline, CDR1 is SQVTM, CDR2 ANQGSEA. The V segment lost 4 bases and the J segment 3 bases; nucleotides outside the gene matches: 7. The CDR3 here is CSVAGGTGIYEQYF. The DNA of the CDR3 is TGCAGCGTTGCCGGCGGGACAGGGATCTACGAGCAGTACTTC.

This clonotype was picked up a small number of times. The J gene is TRBJ1-2, the V gene TRBV20-1; 11 positions agree with TRBD1. Trimming at V came to 6 bases and at J to 2 bases, leaving 8 bases not matched to a gene. CDR3 length: 15 residues. Germline V gene lookup returns CDR1 DFQATT and CDR2 SNEGSKA (reference sequence). CDR3 sequence reads: CSAPRDRGSNYGYTF. In DNA form, the CDR3 reads TGCAGTGCGCCCCGGGACAGGGGGTCCAACTATGGCTACACCTTC.

A few counts support this clonotype. The CDR3, as DNA: TGTGCCACCTCGGACCCCAGACTTGGGGAGACCCAGTACTTC. The encoded protein is CATSDPRLGETQYF. The V call is TRBV10-3, the J call TRBJ2-5; no reliable D call. The CDR3 consists of 14 residues. Trimming left V 10 bases short and J 5 bases short, with 20 bases between. Germline CDR1 and CDR2: ENHRY and SYGVKD.

The CDR3 is CASSSDLGTSEQETQYF. The CDR3 coding sequence is TGTGCCAGCAGCTCAGACCTCGGGACTAGCGAACAAGAGACCCAGTACTTC. The V gene is TRBV11-2, the J gene TRBJ2-5; 10 bases match TRBD2. Looked up from germline, CDR1 is SGHAT and CDR2 is FQNNGV. V trimming: 4 bases; J trimming: 2 bases; junction bases outside the gene matches: 10. The CDR3 covers 17 residues.

This rearrangement joins TRBV9 to TRBJ2-4; 8 nucleotides line up with TRBD2. V was pared by 2 bases and J by 3 bases, with 10 bases of the junction left unmatched. Germline-derived CDR1 and CDR2 are SGDLS and YYNGEE. The CDR3 loop spans 17 amino acids. Written as DNA, the CDR3 is TGTGCCAGCAGCGTCATGGGCACGGGAGGGGGCAAAAACATTCAGTACTTC. Translation: CASSVMGTGGGKNIQYF.

In its sample, this clonotype was seen a few times. This chain joins TRBV9 and TRBJ2-5, with TRBD2 matching 7 bases. V was pared by 3 bases and J by 1 base, with 3 bases of the junction left unmatched. This CDR3 comprises 14 residues. The germline V gene encodes CDR1 SGDLS and CDR2 YYNGEE. The CDR3 coding sequence is TGTGCCAGCAGCGCGTGGGGGGGCCAAGAGACCCAGTACTTC. Encoded protein: CASSAWGGQETQYF.